The rows below give T cell receptor beta chains drawn from one sample of a study of T cell responses to AZD1222 COVID-19 vaccine. Repertoires were generated with immunoSEQ multiplex PCR, while TCRdb's copy carries only in-frame clones and drops some. Here the sample spans 110,000 to 150,000 clones, around 90% being singletons. This sample comprised peripheral blood, obtained on day 0 of AZD1222 vaccination. These receptor sequences come from an adult in good health. The CDR3 runs from the conserved cysteine through the conserved F or W. The order of the fields is D gene, J gene, clone size, V gene, CDR3 length, CDR3 DNA, CDR3 protein. The D gene is left open where the match is weak. The size entry is marked missing in some rows and otherwise reads once, few, many or a size class.

d_gene: TRBD1
j_gene: TRBJ1-1
abundance: NA
v_gene: TRBV29-1
len: 12
CDR3nt: TGCAGCGAGGGACAGTTGAACACTGAAGCTTTCTTT
CDR3aa: CSEGQLNTEAFF

d_gene: TRBD1
j_gene: TRBJ1-1
abundance: NA
v_gene: TRBV5-1
len: 17
CDR3nt: TGCGCCAGCAGCTTGGGGGACAGGGTCCGTGGAAACACTGAAGCTTTCTTT
CDR3aa: CASSLGDRVRGNTEAFF

d_gene: TRBD1
j_gene: TRBJ1-2
abundance: NA
v_gene: TRBV6-1
len: 18
CDR3nt: TGTGCCAGCAGTGAGGGCACAACAGGGGGCGCTTCTAACTATGGCTACACCTTC
CDR3aa: CASSEGTTGGASNYGYTF

d_gene: NA
j_gene: TRBJ2-2
abundance: NA
v_gene: TRBV21-1
len: 16
CDR3nt: TGTGCCAGCAGCCCCCTGCGGGAGGGCCGAGGCGGGGAGCTGTTTTTT
CDR3aa: CASSPLREGRGGELFF

d_gene: TRBD2
j_gene: TRBJ2-3
abundance: NA
v_gene: TRBV7-2
len: 15
CDR3nt: TGTGCCAGCAGCTTAGTACTAGCGGGCACAGATACGCAGTATTTT
CDR3aa: CASSLVLAGTDTQYF

d_gene: NA
j_gene: TRBJ2-2
abundance: few
v_gene: TRBV6-5
len: 15
CDR3nt: TGTGCCAGCAGTTCATTTTGGGGGGACACCGGGGAGCTGTTTTTT
CDR3aa: CASSSFWGDTGELFF

d_gene: TRBD1
j_gene: TRBJ1-6
abundance: NA
v_gene: TRBV30
len: 17
CDR3nt: TGTGCCTGGAGCGACGACAGGGGGAGCCTTGGAAATTCACCCCTCCACTTT
CDR3aa: CAWSDDRGSLGNSPLHF

d_gene: NA
j_gene: TRBJ2-5
abundance: NA
v_gene: TRBV5-1
len: 14
CDR3nt: TGCGCCAGCAGACTCGTAGGGACGCAAGAGACCCAGTACTTC
CDR3aa: CASRLVGTQETQYF

d_gene: NA
j_gene: TRBJ1-1
abundance: many
v_gene: TRBV29-1
len: 12
CDR3nt: TGCAGCGTTGATGTAGGGAACACTGAAGCTTTCTTT
CDR3aa: CSVDVGNTEAFF

d_gene: NA
j_gene: TRBJ2-7
abundance: NA
v_gene: TRBV7-3
len: 14
CDR3nt: TGTGCCAGCAGTCCCTTCGGCGGGGACTACGAGCAGTACTTC
CDR3aa: CASSPFGGDYEQYF

d_gene: NA
j_gene: TRBJ2-3
abundance: NA
v_gene: TRBV19
len: 18
CDR3nt: TGTGCCAGTAGCAGAGGGGCGGGTGGTTGGATCCGAGCAGATACGCAGTATTTT
CDR3aa: CASSRGAGGWIRADTQYF

d_gene: TRBD2
j_gene: TRBJ2-5
abundance: NA
v_gene: TRBV7-9
len: 17
CDR3nt: TGTGCCAGCAGCTCATGGGGCGGGAGCAAGTCTGGGGAGACCCAGTACTTC
CDR3aa: CASSSWGGSKSGETQYF

d_gene: TRBD1
j_gene: TRBJ2-1
abundance: once
v_gene: TRBV5-1
len: 15
CDR3nt: TGCGCCAGCAGCCAGGACAGGGGGCAGTACAATGAGCAGTTCTTC
CDR3aa: CASSQDRGQYNEQFF

d_gene: TRBD1
j_gene: TRBJ1-2
abundance: NA
v_gene: TRBV5-1
len: 16
CDR3nt: TGCGCCAGCAGCCTTGGACAGGCCGTCGTCGCGTATGGCTACACCTTC
CDR3aa: CASSLGQAVVAYGYTF

d_gene: TRBD1
j_gene: TRBJ1-5
abundance: NA
v_gene: TRBV19
len: 16
CDR3nt: TGTGCCAGTAAGCCCGACAGGGCGACTAGCAATCAGCCCCAGCATTTT
CDR3aa: CASKPDRATSNQPQHF

d_gene: NA
j_gene: TRBJ2-1
abundance: once
v_gene: TRBV6-5
len: 15
CDR3nt: TGTGCCAGCAGCGATTCGCGACAGGCTTACAATGAGCAGTTCTTC
CDR3aa: CASSDSRQAYNEQFF

d_gene: NA
j_gene: TRBJ1-2
abundance: NA
v_gene: TRBV3-1/TRBV3-2
len: 12
CDR3nt: TGTGCCAGCAGCCAAGAGACGAGGGGCTACACCTTC
CDR3aa: CASSQETRGYTF

d_gene: TRBD1
j_gene: TRBJ1-6
abundance: NA
v_gene: TRBV19
len: 13
CDR3nt: TGTGCCAGTAGCCAAGACAGGGTTTCACCCCTCCACTTT
CDR3aa: CASSQDRVSPLHF

d_gene: NA
j_gene: TRBJ2-1
abundance: NA
v_gene: TRBV4-3
len: 13
CDR3nt: TGCGCCAGCAGCCAAGACCTAATAAATGAGCAGTTCTTC
CDR3aa: CASSQDLINEQFF

d_gene: NA
j_gene: TRBJ1-2
abundance: NA
v_gene: TRBV6-5
len: 15
CDR3nt: TGTGCCAGCAGTTACTCTGGGGGGACTAACTATGGCTACACCTTC
CDR3aa: CASSYSGGTNYGYTF

d_gene: TRBD1
j_gene: TRBJ2-1
abundance: NA
v_gene: TRBV29-1
len: 14
CDR3nt: TGCAGCGTTGATCTCAGGACAGGAACCAATGAGCAGTTCTTC
CDR3aa: CSVDLRTGTNEQFF

d_gene: TRBD1
j_gene: TRBJ2-7
abundance: NA
v_gene: TRBV19
len: 14
CDR3nt: TGTGCCAGTCGATACCGGGACAGGGGATACGAGCAGTACTTC
CDR3aa: CASRYRDRGYEQYF

d_gene: NA
j_gene: TRBJ1-1
abundance: NA
v_gene: TRBV12-5
len: 14
CDR3nt: TGTGCTAGTGGTTTGTTCCGGTTGGGTACTGAAGCTTTCTTT
CDR3aa: CASGLFRLGTEAFF

d_gene: TRBD2
j_gene: TRBJ2-1
abundance: NA
v_gene: TRBV6-5
len: 15
CDR3nt: TGTGCCAGCAGCCCCGGGGGGGGATCCTACAATGAGCAGTTCTTC
CDR3aa: CASSPGGGSYNEQFF

d_gene: TRBD1
j_gene: TRBJ1-1
abundance: NA
v_gene: TRBV18
len: 15
CDR3nt: TGTGCCAGCTCACGGGAGGGGACAGCAAACACTGAAGCTTTCTTT
CDR3aa: CASSREGTANTEAFF

d_gene: TRBD1
j_gene: TRBJ1-5
abundance: NA
v_gene: TRBV19
len: 16
CDR3nt: TGTGCCAGTAGTATCCCGGGACAGGGGGGGATTCAGCCCCAGCATTTT
CDR3aa: CASSIPGQGGIQPQHF

d_gene: NA
j_gene: TRBJ1-5
abundance: NA
v_gene: TRBV6-5
len: 12
CDR3nt: TGTGCCACCGGGGGGAGTAATCAGCCCCAGCATTTT
CDR3aa: CATGGSNQPQHF

d_gene: TRBD2
j_gene: TRBJ2-1
abundance: NA
v_gene: TRBV7-8
len: 18
CDR3nt: TGTGCCAGCAGCTTCGGCGTGTCTAGCGGGAGAAGGGCCAATGAGCAGTTCTTC
CDR3aa: CASSFGVSSGRRANEQFF

d_gene: NA
j_gene: TRBJ1-5
abundance: NA
v_gene: TRBV20-1
len: 16
CDR3nt: TGCAGTGCTAGTCTCTCCCCGGGGGGACTCAATCAGCCCCAGCATTTT
CDR3aa: CSASLSPGGLNQPQHF

d_gene: NA
j_gene: TRBJ2-1
abundance: NA
v_gene: TRBV7-6
len: 13
CDR3nt: TGTGCCAGCAGCTATGGACTCGGCAATGAGCAGTTCTTC
CDR3aa: CASSYGLGNEQFF

d_gene: TRBD1
j_gene: TRBJ2-5
abundance: NA
v_gene: TRBV7-2
len: 14
CDR3nt: TGTGCCAGCAGCCGCGACAGGGTCGGAGAGACCCAGTACTTC
CDR3aa: CASSRDRVGETQYF

d_gene: NA
j_gene: TRBJ2-2
abundance: few
v_gene: TRBV6-5
len: 15
CDR3nt: TGTGCCAGCAGTTACGTACCAGGGATAATCGGGGAGCTGTTTTTT
CDR3aa: CASSYVPGIIGELFF

d_gene: NA
j_gene: TRBJ2-7
abundance: NA
v_gene: TRBV14
len: 15
CDR3nt: TGTGCCAGCAGCCAAACTGGTGACAGCTCCTACGAGCAGTACTTC
CDR3aa: CASSQTGDSSYEQYF

d_gene: NA
j_gene: TRBJ1-1
abundance: NA
v_gene: TRBV11-1
len: 13
CDR3nt: TGTGCCAGCAGCTTAGAACCCGCTTTTCAAGCTTTCTTT
CDR3aa: CASSLEPAFQAFF

d_gene: NA
j_gene: TRBJ1-5
abundance: NA
v_gene: TRBV10-3
len: 13
CDR3nt: TGTGCCATCAGTGATAAGGGGCATCAGCCCCAGCATTTT
CDR3aa: CAISDKGHQPQHF

d_gene: TRBD1
j_gene: TRBJ2-7
abundance: NA
v_gene: TRBV11-2
len: 14
CDR3nt: TGTGCCAGCAGCCGTCGACAGGGGGGCTACGAGCAGTACTTC
CDR3aa: CASSRRQGGYEQYF

d_gene: NA
j_gene: TRBJ1-2
abundance: NA
v_gene: TRBV18
len: 15
CDR3nt: TGTGCCAGCTCACCTTTACCCGAGAGCCGCGATGGCTACACCTTC
CDR3aa: CASSPLPESRDGYTF

d_gene: NA
j_gene: TRBJ1-4
abundance: NA
v_gene: TRBV5-4
len: 16
CDR3nt: TGTGCCAGCAGTTACCCACGACCAGGGACCCTGGGTAAACTGTTTTTT
CDR3aa: CASSYPRPGTLGKLFF

d_gene: TRBD2
j_gene: TRBJ2-3
abundance: NA
v_gene: TRBV27
len: 16
CDR3nt: TGTGCCAGCAGTCACCTGACTAGCAGCGGCACAGATACGCAGTATTTT
CDR3aa: CASSHLTSSGTDTQYF

d_gene: NA
j_gene: TRBJ1-5
abundance: NA
v_gene: TRBV6-5
len: 13
CDR3nt: TGTGCCAGCAGAGACAGTGTGTATCAGCCCCAGCATTTT
CDR3aa: CASRDSVYQPQHF

d_gene: TRBD1
j_gene: TRBJ1-3
abundance: NA
v_gene: TRBV5-1
len: 15
CDR3nt: TGCGCCAGCAGCATACAACAGGGGGCTGGAAACACCATATATTTT
CDR3aa: CASSIQQGAGNTIYF

d_gene: NA
j_gene: TRBJ1-4
abundance: NA
v_gene: TRBV2
len: 15
CDR3nt: TGTGCCAGCAGTGAATCTGGCGGGTACGTCGGAAAACTGTTTTTT
CDR3aa: CASSESGGYVGKLFF

d_gene: NA
j_gene: TRBJ2-1
abundance: NA
v_gene: TRBV27
len: 11
CDR3nt: TGTGCCAGCAGTGCGTACAATGAGCAGTTCTTC
CDR3aa: CASSAYNEQFF